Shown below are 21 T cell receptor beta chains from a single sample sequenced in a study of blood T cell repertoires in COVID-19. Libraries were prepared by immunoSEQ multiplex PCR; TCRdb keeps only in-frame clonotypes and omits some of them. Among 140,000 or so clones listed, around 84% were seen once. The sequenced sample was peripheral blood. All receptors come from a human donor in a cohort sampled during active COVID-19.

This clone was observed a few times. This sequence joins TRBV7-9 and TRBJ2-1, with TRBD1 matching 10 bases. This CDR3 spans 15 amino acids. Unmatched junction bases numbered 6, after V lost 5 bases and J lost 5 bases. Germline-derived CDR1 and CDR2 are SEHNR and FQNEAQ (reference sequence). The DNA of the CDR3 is TGTGCCAGCAGCAACGGACAGGGGGTTGACAATGAGCAGTTCTTC. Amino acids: CASSNGQGVDNEQFF. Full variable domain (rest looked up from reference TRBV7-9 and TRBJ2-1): DTGVSQNPRHKITKRGQNVTFRCDPISEHNRLYWYRQTLGQGPEFLTYFQNEAQLEKSRLLSDRFSAERPKGSFSTLEIQRTEQGDSAMYLCASSNGQGVDNEQFFGPGTRLTVL.

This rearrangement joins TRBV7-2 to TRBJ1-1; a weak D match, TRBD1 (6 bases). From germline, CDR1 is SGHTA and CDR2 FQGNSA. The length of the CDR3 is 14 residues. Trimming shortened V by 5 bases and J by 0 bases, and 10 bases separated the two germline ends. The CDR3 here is CASSQQGMNTEAFF. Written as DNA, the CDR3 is TGTGCCAGCAGCCAACAGGGAATGAACACTGAAGCTTTCTTT.

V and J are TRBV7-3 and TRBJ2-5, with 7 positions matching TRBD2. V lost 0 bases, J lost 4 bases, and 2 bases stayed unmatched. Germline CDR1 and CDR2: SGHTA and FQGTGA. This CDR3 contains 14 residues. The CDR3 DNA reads TGTGCCAGCAGCTTAACAGCGGGGTCAGAGACCCAGTACTTC. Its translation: CASSLTAGSETQYF.

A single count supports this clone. CDR3 bases: TGTGCCAGTTCCCGGGGGGGCGAGACCCAGTACTTC. Protein sequence: CASSRGGETQYF. The rearrangement uses TRBV12-3 or TRBV12-4 and TRBJ2-5, with 8 bases identical to TRBD2. This CDR3 has 12 amino acids. V dropped 9 bases and J dropped 5; count of bases not matched to a gene: 5.

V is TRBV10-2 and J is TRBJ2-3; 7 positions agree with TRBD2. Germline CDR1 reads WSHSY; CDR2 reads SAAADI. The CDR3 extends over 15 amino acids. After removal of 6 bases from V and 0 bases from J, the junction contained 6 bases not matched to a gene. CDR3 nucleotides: TGCGCCAGCAGAAGACTAGCAGCTAGCACAGATACGCAGTATTTT. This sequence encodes CASRRLAASTDTQYF.

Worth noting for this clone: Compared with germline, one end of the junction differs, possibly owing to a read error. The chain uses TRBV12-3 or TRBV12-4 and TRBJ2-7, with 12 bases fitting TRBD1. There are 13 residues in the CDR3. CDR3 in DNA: TGTGCCAGCAGTGGCTCGGGACAGGGGGCGAGAATGTTC. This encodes CASSGSGQGARMF.

CDR3 bases: TGTGCCAGCAGCCTCCGGGACAGGGGGGGGAACACTGAAGCTTTCTTT. Translating gives CASSLRDRGGNTEAFF. The rearrangement links TRBV3-1 (or the pseudogene TRBV3-2) to TRBJ1-1, with 11 bases aligning to TRBD1. Germline CDR1 LGHDT, CDR2 YNNKEL (reference sequence). The trim removed 4 bases at V and 1 base at J, leaving 5 bases unmatched. This CDR3 is built from 16 residues.

The DNA of the CDR3 is TGTGCCAGTAGTATACAGAACACTGAAGCTTTCTTT. This gives the protein CASSIQNTEAFF. The chain couples TRBV19 to TRBJ1-1; D is unclear. This CDR3 is built from 12 residues. The germline V gene encodes CDR1 LNHDA and CDR2 SQIVND (reference sequence). V was shortened by 2 bases and J by 1 base, with 2 bases between the two germline ends.

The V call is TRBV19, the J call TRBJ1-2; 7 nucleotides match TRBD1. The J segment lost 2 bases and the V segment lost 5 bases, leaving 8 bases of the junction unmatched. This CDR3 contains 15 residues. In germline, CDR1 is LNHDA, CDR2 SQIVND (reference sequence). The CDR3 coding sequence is TGTGCCAGTAGTCTACGAAGGGACAGAAACTATGGCTACACCTTC. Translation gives CASSLRRDRNYGYTF.

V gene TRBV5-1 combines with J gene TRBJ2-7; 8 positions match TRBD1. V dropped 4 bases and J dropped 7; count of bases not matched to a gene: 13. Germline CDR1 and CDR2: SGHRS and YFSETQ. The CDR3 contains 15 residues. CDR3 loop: CASSAGNRGSAEQYF. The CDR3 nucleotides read TGCGCCAGCAGCGCTGGGAACAGGGGGAGTGCTGAGCAGTACTTC. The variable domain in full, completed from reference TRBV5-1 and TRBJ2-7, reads KAGVTQTPRYLIKTRGQQVTLSCSPISGHRSVSWYQQTPGQGLQFLFEYFSETQRNKGNFPGRFSGRQFSNSRSEMNVSTLELGDSALYLCASSAGNRGSAEQYFGPGTRLTVT.

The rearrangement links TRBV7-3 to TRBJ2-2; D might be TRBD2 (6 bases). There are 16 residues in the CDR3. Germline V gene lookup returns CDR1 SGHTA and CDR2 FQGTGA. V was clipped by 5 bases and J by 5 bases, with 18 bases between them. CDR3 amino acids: CASSQSPGLRTGELFF. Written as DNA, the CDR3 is TGTGCCAGCAGCCAATCACCGGGACTCAGGACCGGGGAGCTGTTTTTT.

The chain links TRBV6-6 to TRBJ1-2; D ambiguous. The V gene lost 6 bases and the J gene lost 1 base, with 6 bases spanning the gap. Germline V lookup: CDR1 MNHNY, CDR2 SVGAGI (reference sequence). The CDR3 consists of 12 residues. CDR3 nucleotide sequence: TGTGCCAGCAGCAGGATTAACTATGGCTACACCTTC. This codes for CASSRINYGYTF.

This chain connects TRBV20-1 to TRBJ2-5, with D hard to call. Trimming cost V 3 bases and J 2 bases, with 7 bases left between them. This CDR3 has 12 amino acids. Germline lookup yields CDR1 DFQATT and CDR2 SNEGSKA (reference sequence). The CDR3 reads CSASGTQETQYF. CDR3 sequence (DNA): TGCAGTGCTAGTGGTACACAAGAGACCCAGTACTTC.

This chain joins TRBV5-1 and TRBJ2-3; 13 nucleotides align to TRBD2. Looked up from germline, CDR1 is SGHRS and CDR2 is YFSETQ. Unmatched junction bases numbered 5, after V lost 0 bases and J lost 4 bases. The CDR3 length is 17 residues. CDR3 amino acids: CASSLGPLAGGPDTQYF. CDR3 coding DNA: TGCGCCAGCAGCTTGGGGCCACTAGCGGGAGGGCCAGATACGCAGTATTTT.

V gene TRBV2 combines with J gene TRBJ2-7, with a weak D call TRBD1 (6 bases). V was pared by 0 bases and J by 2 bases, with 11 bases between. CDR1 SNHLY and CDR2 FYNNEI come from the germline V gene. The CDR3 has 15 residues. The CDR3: CASSEAAGEPYEQYF. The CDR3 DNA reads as TGTGCCAGCAGTGAAGCGGCAGGGGAACCCTACGAGCAGTACTTC.

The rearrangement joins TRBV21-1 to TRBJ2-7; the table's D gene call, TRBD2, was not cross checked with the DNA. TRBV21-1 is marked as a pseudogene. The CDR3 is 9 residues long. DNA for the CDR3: TGTGCCAGCAATAACGAGCAGTACTTC. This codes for CASNNEQYF.

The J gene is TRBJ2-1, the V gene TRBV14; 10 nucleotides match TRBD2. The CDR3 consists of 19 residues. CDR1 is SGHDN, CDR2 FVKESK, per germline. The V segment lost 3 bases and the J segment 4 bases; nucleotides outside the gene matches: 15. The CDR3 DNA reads TGTGCCAGCAGCCACCCCAAGGCGGAGCGGGGGGGCGGATACAATGAGCAGTTCTTC. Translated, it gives CASSHPKAERGGGYNEQFF.

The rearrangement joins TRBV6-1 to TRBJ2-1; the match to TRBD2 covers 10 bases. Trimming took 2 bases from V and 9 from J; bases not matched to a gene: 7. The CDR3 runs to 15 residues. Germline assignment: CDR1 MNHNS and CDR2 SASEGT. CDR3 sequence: CASSEPAGGPGEQFF. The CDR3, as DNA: TGTGCCAGCAGTGAACCAGCGGGGGGGCCGGGTGAGCAGTTCTTC.

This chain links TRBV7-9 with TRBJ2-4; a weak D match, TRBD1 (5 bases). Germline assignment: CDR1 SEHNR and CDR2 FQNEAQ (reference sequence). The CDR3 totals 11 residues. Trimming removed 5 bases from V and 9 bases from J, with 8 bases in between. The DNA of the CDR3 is TGTGCCAGCAGCCAGGGTTTCATTCAGTACTTC. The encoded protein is CASSQGFIQYF. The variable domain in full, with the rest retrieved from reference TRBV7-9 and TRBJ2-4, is DTGVSQNPRHKITKRGQNVTFRCDPISEHNRLYWYRQTLGQGPEFLTYFQNEAQLEKSRLLSDRFSAERPKGSFSTLEIQRTEQGDSAMYLCASSQGFIQYFGAGTRLSVL.

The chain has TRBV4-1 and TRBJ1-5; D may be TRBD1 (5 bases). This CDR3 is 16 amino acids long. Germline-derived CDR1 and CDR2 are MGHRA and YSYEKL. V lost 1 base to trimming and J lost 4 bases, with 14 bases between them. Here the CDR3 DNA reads TGCGCCAGCAGCCAAGTGGGGGGGGAAGCAAATCAGCCCCAGCATTTT. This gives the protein CASSQVGGEANQPQHF.

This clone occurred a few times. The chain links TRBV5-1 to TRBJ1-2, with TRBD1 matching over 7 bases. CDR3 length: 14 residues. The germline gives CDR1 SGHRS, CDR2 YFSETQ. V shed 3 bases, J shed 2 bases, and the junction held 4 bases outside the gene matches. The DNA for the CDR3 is TGCGCCAGCAGCTCCCTACAGGGGAACTATGGCTACACCTTC. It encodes CASSSLQGNYGYTF.